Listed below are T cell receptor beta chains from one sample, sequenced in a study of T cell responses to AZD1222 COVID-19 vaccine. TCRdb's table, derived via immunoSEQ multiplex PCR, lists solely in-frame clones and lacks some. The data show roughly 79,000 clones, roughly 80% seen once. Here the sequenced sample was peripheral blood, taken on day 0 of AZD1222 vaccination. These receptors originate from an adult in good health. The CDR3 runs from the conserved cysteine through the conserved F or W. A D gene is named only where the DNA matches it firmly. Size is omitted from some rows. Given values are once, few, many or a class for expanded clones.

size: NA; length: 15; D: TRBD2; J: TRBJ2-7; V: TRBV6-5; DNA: TGTGCCAGCAGGTACGGTCCGGGGGGTAACTTTGGGCAGTACTTC; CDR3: CASRYGPGGNFGQYF
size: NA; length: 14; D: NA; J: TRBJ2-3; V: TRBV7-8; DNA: TGTGCCAGCAGGTCTCAGGTGATAACAGATACGCAGTATTTT; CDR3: CASRSQVITDTQYF
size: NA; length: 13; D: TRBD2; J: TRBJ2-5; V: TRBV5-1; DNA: TGCGCCAGCAATAGCGGGCCAGCAGGGACCCAGTACTTC; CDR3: CASNSGPAGTQYF
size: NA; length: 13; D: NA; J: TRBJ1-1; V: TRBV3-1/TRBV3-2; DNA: TGTGCCAGCAGCTTAAAGGAAACAGGGAAAGCTTTCTTT; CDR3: CASSLKETGKAFF
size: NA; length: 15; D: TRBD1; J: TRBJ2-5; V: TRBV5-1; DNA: TGCGCCAGCAGCAAAGGGACAGGGGGCGTTGAGACCCAGTACTTC; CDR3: CASSKGTGGVETQYF
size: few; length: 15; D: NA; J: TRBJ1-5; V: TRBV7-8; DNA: TGTGCCAGCAGCGCCAACAGGGTGTTCAATCAGCCCCAGCATTTT; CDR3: CASSANRVFNQPQHF
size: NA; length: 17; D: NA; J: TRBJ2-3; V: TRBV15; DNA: TGTGCCACCAGCAGAGATGTTGGCCTAACCAGCACAGATACGCAGTATTTT; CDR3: CATSRDVGLTSTDTQYF
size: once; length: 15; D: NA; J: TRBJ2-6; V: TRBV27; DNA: TGTGCCAGCAGTCCTTCTAGCGCTGGGGCCAACGTCCTGACTTTC; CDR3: CASSPSSAGANVLTF
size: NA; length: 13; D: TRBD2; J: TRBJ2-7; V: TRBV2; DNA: TGTGCCAGTAAGCGGGAGCTCCGAAACGAGCAGTACTTC; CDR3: CASKRELRNEQYF
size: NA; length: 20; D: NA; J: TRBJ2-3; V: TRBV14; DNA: TGTGCCAGCAGCCAAGGGGGAACTTGGTTGGGGGCAAGTGGCACAGATACGCAGTATTTT; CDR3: CASSQGGTWLGASGTDTQYF
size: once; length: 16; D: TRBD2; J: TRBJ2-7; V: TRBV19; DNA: TGTGCCAGTAGTATCGCGGCGGGAGGCGCGACCTACGAGCAGTACTTC; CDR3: CASSIAAGGATYEQYF
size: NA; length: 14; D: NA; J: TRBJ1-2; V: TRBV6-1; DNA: TGTGCCAGCAGTGAAAACGGGTTTGGGTATGGCTACACCTTC; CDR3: CASSENGFGYGYTF
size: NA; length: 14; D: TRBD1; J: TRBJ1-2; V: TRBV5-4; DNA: TGTGCCAGCAGTCTCTACAGGGGGAACTATGGCTACACCTTC; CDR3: CASSLYRGNYGYTF
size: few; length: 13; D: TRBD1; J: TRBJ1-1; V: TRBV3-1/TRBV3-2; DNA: TGTGCCAGCAGCCAGTTGACAGGGGGCAGGGCTTTCTTT; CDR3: CASSQLTGGRAFF
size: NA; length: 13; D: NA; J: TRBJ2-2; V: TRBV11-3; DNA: TGTGCCAGCAGCTTATTTTCCACCGGGGAGCTGTTTTTT; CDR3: CASSLFSTGELFF
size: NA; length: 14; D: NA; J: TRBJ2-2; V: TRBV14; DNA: TGTGCCAGCAGCCTAATGTCAGCCGCCGGGGAGCTGTTTTTT; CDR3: CASSLMSAAGELFF
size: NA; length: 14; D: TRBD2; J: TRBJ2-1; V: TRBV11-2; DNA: TGTGCCAGCAGTCTCCTAGCGGGAGGGACTGAGCAGTTCTTC; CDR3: CASSLLAGGTEQFF
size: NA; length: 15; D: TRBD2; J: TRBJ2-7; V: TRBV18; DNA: TGTGCCAGCTCACCTGGGACTAGCGGGACGTACGAGCAGTACTTC; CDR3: CASSPGTSGTYEQYF
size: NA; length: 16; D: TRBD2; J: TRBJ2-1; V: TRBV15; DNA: TGTGCCACCAGCAGGGGGGTTTTAGCGGGAGATCCAGGGATATTCTTC; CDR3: CATSRGVLAGDPGIFF
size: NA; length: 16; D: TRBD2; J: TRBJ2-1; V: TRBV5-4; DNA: TGTGCCAGCAGTTCAGGAGCGGGAGGGACCTACAATGAGCAGTTCTTC; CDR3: CASSSGAGGTYNEQFF
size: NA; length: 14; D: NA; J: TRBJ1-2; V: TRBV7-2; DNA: TGTGCCAGCAGCTTAGCAGGGAAGAACTATGGCTACACCTTC; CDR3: CASSLAGKNYGYTF
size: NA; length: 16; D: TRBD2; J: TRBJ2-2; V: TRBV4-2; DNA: TGTGCCAGCAGCTCTCCTGGACTAGCGGGAGCCGGGGAGCTGTTTTTT; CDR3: CASSSPGLAGAGELFF
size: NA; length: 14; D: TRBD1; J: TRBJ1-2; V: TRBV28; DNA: TGTGCCAGCAGTTTATCGACAGGGTCCTATGGCTACACCTTC; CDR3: CASSLSTGSYGYTF
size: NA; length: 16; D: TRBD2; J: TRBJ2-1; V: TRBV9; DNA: TGTGCCAGCAGCGTAGTTAGACTAGCGGGTTACAATGAGCAGTTCTTC; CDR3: CASSVVRLAGYNEQFF
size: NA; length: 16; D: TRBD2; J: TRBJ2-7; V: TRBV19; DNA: TGTGCCAGTAGTAGGCGACTAGCGGGAGCTGCCTACGAGCAGTACTTC; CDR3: CASSRRLAGAAYEQYF
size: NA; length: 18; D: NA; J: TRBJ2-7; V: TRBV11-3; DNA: TGTGCCAGCAGCTTACCAAACCCTCAGGGGGGCGAGGAGTACGAGCAGTACTTC; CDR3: CASSLPNPQGGEEYEQYF
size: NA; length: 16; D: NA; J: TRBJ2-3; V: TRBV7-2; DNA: TGTGCCAGCAGCTTAGGGGCGGGAAGGGGCACAGATACGCAGTATTTT; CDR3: CASSLGAGRGTDTQYF
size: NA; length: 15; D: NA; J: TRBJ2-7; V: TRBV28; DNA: TGTGCCAGCAGTTTAGGCGCCGGGACGGCCTACGAGCAGTACTTC; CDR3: CASSLGAGTAYEQYF
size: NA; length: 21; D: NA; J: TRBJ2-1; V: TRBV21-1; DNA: TGTGCCAGCAGCAAAGCCTCCCCTCGGGACAGGGGTTCCCTCTCCTACAATGAGCAGTTCTTC; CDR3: CASSKASPRDRGSLSYNEQFF
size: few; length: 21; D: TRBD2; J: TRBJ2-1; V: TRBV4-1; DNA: TGCGCCAGCAGCCAAGTCCCTCCGACTAGCGGGCCCTCAGACAAGAACAATGAGCAGTTCTTC; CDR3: CASSQVPPTSGPSDKNNEQFF
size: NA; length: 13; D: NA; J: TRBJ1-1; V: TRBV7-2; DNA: TGTGCCAGCAGCCCCATCGGACAGCTTGAAGCTTTCTTT; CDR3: CASSPIGQLEAFF
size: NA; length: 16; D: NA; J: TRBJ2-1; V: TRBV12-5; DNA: TGTGCTAGTGGTTTGCCCCGGGGCGACGGCTACAATGAGCAGTTCTTC; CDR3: CASGLPRGDGYNEQFF
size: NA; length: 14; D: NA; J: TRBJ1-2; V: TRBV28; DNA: TGTGCCAGCAGTCCTGGGAGTGGGCCTTATGGCTACACCTTC; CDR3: CASSPGSGPYGYTF
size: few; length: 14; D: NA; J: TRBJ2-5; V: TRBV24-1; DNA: TGTGCCACCAGTGCTTGGACAGACCAAGAGACCCAGTACTTC; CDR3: CATSAWTDQETQYF
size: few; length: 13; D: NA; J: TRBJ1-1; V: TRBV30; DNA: TGTGCCTGGAGTGGGATTGAAGGATCTGAAGCTTTCTTT; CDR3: CAWSGIEGSEAFF
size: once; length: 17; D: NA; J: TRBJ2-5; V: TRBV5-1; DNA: TGCGCCAGCAGCTCGGGAATTTTGGGGGCATGGCAAGAGACCCAGTACTTC; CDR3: CASSSGILGAWQETQYF
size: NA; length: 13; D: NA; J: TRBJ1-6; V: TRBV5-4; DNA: TGTGCCAGCAGCTTGGGGCTGAGTTCACCCCTCCACTTT; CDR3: CASSLGLSSPLHF
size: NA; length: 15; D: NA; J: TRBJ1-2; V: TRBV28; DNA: TGTGCCAGCAGTGGAGGGGCCAACCGGGGGGGTGGCTACACCTTC; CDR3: CASSGGANRGGGYTF
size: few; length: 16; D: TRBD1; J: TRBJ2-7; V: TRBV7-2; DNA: TGTGCCAGCAGCTTAGAGTACAGGGGCCTGCCCTACGAGCAGTACTTC; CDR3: CASSLEYRGLPYEQYF
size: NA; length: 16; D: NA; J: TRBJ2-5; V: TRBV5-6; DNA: TGTGCCAGCAGCTCCCTCCGCGGAAGAAGACAAGAGACCCAGTACTTC; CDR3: CASSSLRGRRQETQYF
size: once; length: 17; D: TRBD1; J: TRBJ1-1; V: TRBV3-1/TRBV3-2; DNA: TGTGCCAGCAGCCATACTTTAGCCGCCGGGACAGGGGTCGAAGCTTTCTTT; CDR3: CASSHTLAAGTGVEAFF
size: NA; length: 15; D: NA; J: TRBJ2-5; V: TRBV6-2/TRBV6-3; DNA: TGTGCCAGCAGTTCGGCGGGGCGATCCGCGGAGACCCAGTACTTC; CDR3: CASSSAGRSAETQYF
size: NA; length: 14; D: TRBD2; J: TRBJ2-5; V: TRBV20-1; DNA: TGCAGTGCTAGTTCGCTAGCGGGGCCCAGGACCCAGTACTTC; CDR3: CSASSLAGPRTQYF
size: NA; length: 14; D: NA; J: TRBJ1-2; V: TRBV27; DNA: TGTGCCAGCAGTCCCCGAAGGGGAAGCTATGGCTACACCTTC; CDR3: CASSPRRGSYGYTF
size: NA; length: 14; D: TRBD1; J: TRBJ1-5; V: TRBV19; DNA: TGTGCCAGTAGCGTGACAGGGGGCAATCAGCCCCAGCATTTT; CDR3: CASSVTGGNQPQHF
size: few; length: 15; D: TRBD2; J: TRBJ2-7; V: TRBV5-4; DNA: TGTGCCAGCAGCTTTGGAGCGGGAGAGTGGGCCGAGCAGTACTTC; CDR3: CASSFGAGEWAEQYF
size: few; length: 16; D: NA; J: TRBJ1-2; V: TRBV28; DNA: TGTGCCAGCAGCCCTGCTCTGGGGGGGAAGGGCTATGGCTACACCTTC; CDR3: CASSPALGGKGYGYTF
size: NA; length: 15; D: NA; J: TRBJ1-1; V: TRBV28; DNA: TGTGCCAGCAGTTTCCCGCGGAGTTTGGGCACTGAAGCTTTCTTT; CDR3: CASSFPRSLGTEAFF
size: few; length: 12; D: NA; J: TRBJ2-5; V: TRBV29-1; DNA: TGCAGCGTGTCTGGGGGAGTGGAGACCCAGTACTTC; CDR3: CSVSGGVETQYF
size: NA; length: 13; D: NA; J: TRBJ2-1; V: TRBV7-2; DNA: TGTGCCAGCAGCTTAGACCCGAGGAATGAGCAGTTCTTC; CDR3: CASSLDPRNEQFF
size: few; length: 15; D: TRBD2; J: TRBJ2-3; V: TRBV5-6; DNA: TGTGCCAGCAGCTCTAGCGGGACTAGCACAGATACGCAGTATTTT; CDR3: CASSSSGTSTDTQYF
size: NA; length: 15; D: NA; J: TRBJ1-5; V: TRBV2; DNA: TGTGCCAGCAGTGAAGAGGGGTGGGGGAATCAGCCCCAGCATTTT; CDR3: CASSEEGWGNQPQHF
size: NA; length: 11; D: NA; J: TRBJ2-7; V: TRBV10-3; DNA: TGTGCCATCAGTGAGGGGTTAGTTGAGTACTTC; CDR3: CAISEGLVEYF
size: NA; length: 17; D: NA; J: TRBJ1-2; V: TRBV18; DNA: TGTGCCAGCTCACCAGGGAGACCCACCAAAGGGAACTATGGCTACACCTTC; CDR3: CASSPGRPTKGNYGYTF
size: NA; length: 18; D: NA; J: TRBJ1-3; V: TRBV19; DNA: TGTGCCAGTAGTCCTCAATCGGATTTAAGAGGCTCTGGAAACACCATATATTTT; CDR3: CASSPQSDLRGSGNTIYF